The 5 T cell receptor beta chains presented below share a single source sample, sequenced in a study of T cell changes during pregnancy in multiple sclerosis. Method: immunoSEQ multiplex PCR; TCRdb's copy keeps in-frame clones and lacks some. The sample includes more than 65,000 clones, over 80% of them seen just once. The sequencing used peripheral blood, collected in the first trimester of pregnancy. The receptors come from a female donor with multiple sclerosis, enrolled in a pregnancy study.

The chain links TRBV6-1 to TRBJ2-3, with TRBD2 identical over 15 bases. This CDR3 comprises 16 residues. After removal of 4 bases from V and 7 bases from J, the junction contained 6 bases not matched to a gene. The germline V gene encodes CDR1 MNHNS and CDR2 SASEGT. CDR3 sequence (DNA): TGTGCCAGCAGTGGGACTAGCGGGGGGGTCACGAATACGCAGTATTTT. Translation: CASSGTSGGVTNTQYF.

This sequence joins TRBV7-2 and TRBJ2-5, with 7 bases that match TRBD2. The trim removed 0 bases at V and 5 bases at J, leaving 0 bases unmatched. Germline V gives CDR1 SGHTA, CDR2 FQGNSA. The CDR3 is made up of 13 amino acids. The chain's CDR3 is CASSLAGGETQYF. CDR3 in DNA: TGTGCCAGCAGCTTAGCGGGAGGGGAGACCCAGTACTTC.

This chain joins TRBV30 and TRBJ1-1; a possible D gene is TRBD1 (6 bases). Germline CDR1 and CDR2: GTSNPN and SVGIG (reference sequence). This CDR3 contains 16 residues. Trimming removed 0 bases from V and 1 base from J, with 15 bases in between. CDR3 sequence reads: CAWSVRGGVRNTEAFF. As DNA, the CDR3 is TGTGCCTGGAGTGTGAGAGGGGGAGTTAGGAACACTGAAGCTTTCTTT.

This chain connects TRBV21-1 to TRBJ1-2; TRBD1 is the table's D call and was not checked against the DNA. TRBV21-1 is reported as a pseudogene. The CDR3 contains 17 residues. DNA for the CDR3: TGTGCCAGCAGCCCCCTGGGTCAGGGGGATTTCTGGTATGGCTACACCTTC. It translates to CASSPLGQGDFWYGYTF.

The gene calls are TRBV27 and TRBJ2-1; D unresolved. This CDR3 spans 14 amino acids. V lost 4 bases, J lost 4 bases, and 11 bases lay in between. Germline V gene lookup returns CDR1 MNHEY and CDR2 SMNVEV (reference sequence). CDR3 sequence (DNA): TGTGCCAGCAGTTCGAATTACAAATACAATGAGCAGTTCTTC. It translates to CASSSNYKYNEQFF.